This T cell receptor beta chain was sequenced in a study of human T cells and chemical hapten exposure. At least ten counts were recorded for this clonotype. Antigen unknown. Time point reported: patch test 1, 2 weeks after DPC sensitization. Treatment in this sample: therapeutic diphenylcyclopropenone sensitization with weekly scalp DPC. It was the library that attached unique molecular identifiers to individual cDNA molecules. One entry per CDR3 protein, called by TCRdb with MiXCR from the RACE reads. The data contain around 300,000 distinct CDR3 sequences, approximately 6.3% of them singletons. Germline-derived CDR1 and CDR2 are SGHAT and FQNNGV. The CDR3 spans 15 residues. Trimming removed 2 bases from V and 2 bases from J; junction bases left unmatched: 4. Study-wide results and limits: Against controls, expanded TCRs gave rise to significantly more large CDR3 similarity clusters.

This sequence joins TRBV11-2 and TRBJ2-3, with 7 bases that match TRBD2. The sequencing used whole blood, collected in connection with sensitization to the hapten diphenylcyclopropenone (DPC). This clonotype originated in a woman aged 18-29 years with alopecia areata. Some clones in this sample may be carry-over from other donors' samples. Here the CDR3 reads CASSLSGVVTDTQYF. DNA for the CDR3: TGTGCCAGCAGCTTAAGCGGGGTGGTCACAGATACGCAGTATTTT.